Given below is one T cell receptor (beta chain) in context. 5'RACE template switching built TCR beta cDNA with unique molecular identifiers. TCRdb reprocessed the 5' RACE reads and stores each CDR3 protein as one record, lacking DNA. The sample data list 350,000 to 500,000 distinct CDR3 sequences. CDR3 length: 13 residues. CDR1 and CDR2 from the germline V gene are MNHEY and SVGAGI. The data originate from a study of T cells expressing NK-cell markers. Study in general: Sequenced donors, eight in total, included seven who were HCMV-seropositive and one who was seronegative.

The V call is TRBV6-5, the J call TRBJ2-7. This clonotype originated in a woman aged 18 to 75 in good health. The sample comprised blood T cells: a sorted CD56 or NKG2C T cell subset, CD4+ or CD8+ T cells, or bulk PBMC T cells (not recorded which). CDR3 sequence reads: CASSYSISYEQYF.